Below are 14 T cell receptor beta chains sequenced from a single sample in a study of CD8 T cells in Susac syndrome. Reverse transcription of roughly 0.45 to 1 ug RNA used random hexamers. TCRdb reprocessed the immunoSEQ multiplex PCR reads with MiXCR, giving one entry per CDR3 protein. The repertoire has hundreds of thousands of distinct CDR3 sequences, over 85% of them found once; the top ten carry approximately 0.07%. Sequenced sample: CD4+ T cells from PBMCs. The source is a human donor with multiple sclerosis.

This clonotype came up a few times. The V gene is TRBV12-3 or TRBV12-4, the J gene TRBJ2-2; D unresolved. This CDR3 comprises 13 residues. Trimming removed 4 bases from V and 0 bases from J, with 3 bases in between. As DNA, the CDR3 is TGTGCCAGCAGTTCTACGAACACCGGGGAGCTGTTTTTT. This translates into CASSSTNTGELFF.

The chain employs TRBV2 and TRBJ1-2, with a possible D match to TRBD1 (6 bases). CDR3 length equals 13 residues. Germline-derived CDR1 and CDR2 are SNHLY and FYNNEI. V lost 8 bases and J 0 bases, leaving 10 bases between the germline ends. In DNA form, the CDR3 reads TGTGCCAGCCTACAGGGACCTAACTATGGCTACACCTTC. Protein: CASLQGPNYGYTF.

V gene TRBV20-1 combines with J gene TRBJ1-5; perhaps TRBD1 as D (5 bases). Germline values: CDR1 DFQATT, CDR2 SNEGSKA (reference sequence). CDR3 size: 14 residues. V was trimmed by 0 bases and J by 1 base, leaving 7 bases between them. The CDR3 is CSAREGRSNQPQHF. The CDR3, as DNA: TGCAGTGCTAGAGAGGGGCGGAGCAATCAGCCCCAGCATTTT.

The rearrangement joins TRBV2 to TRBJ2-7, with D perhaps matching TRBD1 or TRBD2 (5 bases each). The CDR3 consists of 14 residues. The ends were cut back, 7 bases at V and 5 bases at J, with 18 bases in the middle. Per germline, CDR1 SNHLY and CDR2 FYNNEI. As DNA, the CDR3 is TGTGCCAGCACCAGGGACGGAGTCACCCACGAGCAGTACGTC. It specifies CASTRDGVTHEQYV.

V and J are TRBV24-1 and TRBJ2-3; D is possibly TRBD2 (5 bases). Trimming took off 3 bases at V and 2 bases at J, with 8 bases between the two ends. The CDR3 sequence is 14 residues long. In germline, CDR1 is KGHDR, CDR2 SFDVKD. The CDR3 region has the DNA TGTGCCACCAGTGATACGGACTCCACAGATACGCAGTATTTT. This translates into CATSDTDSTDTQYF.

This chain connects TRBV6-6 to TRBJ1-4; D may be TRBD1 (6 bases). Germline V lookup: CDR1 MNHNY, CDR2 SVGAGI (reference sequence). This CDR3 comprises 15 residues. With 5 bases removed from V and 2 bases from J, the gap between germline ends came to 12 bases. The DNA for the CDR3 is TGTGCCAGCAGTCACGGCCAGGGGACTAATGAAAAACTGTTTTTT. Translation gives CASSHGQGTNEKLFF.

The CDR3 loop is CASSQPGQGKGNTIYF. The DNA of the CDR3 is TGCGCCAGCAGCCAACCGGGACAGGGAAAAGGAAACACCATATATTTT. The chain is built from TRBV4-1 and TRBJ1-3; 9 nucleotides line up with TRBD1. CDR3 length: 16 amino acids. Germline CDR1 and CDR2: MGHRA and YSYEKL. The V and J ends lost 2 bases and 4 bases, in that order; junction bases with no gene match: 6.

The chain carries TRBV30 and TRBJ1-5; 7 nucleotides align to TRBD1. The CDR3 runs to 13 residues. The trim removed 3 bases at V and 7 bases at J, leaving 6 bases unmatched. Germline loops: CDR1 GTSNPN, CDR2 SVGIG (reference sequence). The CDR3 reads CAWRAGGQQPQHF. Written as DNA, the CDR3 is TGTGCCTGGAGGGCCGGGGGACAGCAGCCCCAGCATTTT.

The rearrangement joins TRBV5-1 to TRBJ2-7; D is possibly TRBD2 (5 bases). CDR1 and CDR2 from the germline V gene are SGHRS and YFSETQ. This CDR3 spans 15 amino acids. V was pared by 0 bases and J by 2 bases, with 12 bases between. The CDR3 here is CASSLVPGLTYEQYF. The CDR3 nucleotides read TGCGCCAGCAGCTTGGTCCCAGGACTGACCTACGAGCAGTACTTC.

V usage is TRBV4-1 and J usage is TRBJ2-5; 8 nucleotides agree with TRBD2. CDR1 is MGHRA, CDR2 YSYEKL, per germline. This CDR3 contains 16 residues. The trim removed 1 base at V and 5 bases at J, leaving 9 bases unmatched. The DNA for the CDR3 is TGCGCCAGCAGCCAAGCGGGAGGGAATAGGCAGGAGACCCAGTACTTC. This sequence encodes CASSQAGGNRQETQYF.

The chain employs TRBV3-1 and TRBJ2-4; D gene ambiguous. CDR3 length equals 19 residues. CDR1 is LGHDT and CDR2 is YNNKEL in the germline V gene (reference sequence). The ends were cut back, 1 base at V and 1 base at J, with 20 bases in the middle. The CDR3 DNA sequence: TGTGCCAGCAGCCAAGTAGAATCGGACGGCAGTTCTGCCAAAAACATTCAGTACTTC. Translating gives CASSQVESDGSSAKNIQYF.

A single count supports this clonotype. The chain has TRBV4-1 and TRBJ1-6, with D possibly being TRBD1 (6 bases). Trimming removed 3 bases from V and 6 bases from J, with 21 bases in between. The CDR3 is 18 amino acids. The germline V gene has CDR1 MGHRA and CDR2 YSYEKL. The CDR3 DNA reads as TGCGCCAGCAGCCAGGAGCCCCCCGGAGGACAGCCTAATTCACCCCTCCACTTT. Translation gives CASSQEPPGGQPNSPLHF.

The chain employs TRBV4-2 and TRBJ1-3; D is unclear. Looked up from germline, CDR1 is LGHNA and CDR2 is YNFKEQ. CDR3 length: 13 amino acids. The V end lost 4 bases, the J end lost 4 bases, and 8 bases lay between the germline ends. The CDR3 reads CASSPAHGNTIYF. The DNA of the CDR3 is TGTGCCAGCAGCCCTGCCCACGGAAACACCATATATTTT.

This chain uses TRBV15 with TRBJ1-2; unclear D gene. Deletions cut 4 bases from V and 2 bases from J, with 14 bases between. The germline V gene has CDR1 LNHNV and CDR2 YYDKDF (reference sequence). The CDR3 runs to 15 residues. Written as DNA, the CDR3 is TGTGCCACCAGCAAAGAGGCATTTGAGAACTATGGCTACACCTTC. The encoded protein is CATSKEAFENYGYTF.